Each of the 21 T cell receptor beta chains below was sequenced from the same sample in a study of Ad26.COV2.S vaccination and SARS-CoV-2 variants. Repertoires were generated with immunoSEQ multiplex PCR, while TCRdb's copy carries only in-frame clones and drops some. The sample records hundreds of thousands of clones, around 84% being singletons. Treatment described: around 19 received Ad26.COV2.S at low or high dose, single or two shots; 5 received placebo; per-sample allocation not given. All samples were drawn on day 63, counting from the first vaccine or placebo injection. The sequencing used peripheral blood, collected in a trial of Ad26.COV2.S vaccine versus placebo. The source of these receptors is a person aged 18-60 years who received the Ad26.COV2.S COVID-19 vaccine or a placebo.

The chain joins TRBV6-2 or TRBV6-3 to TRBJ2-7, with TRBD2 matching 12 bases. The CDR3 consists of 17 residues. CDR1 is MNHEY, CDR2 SVGEGT, per germline. The J segment lost 0 bases and the V segment lost 3 bases, leaving 6 bases of the junction unmatched. DNA for the CDR3: TGTGCCAGCAGTTATCCCGGGACTAGCGGGCTCTCCTACGAGCAGTACTTC. This sequence encodes CASSYPGTSGLSYEQYF.

This chain connects TRBV18 to TRBJ1-1; D is ambiguous. The V gene's germline CDR1 is KGHSH and CDR2 LQKENI. V lost 1 base, J lost 0 bases, and 9 bases lay in between. The CDR3 runs to 15 residues. The CDR3 DNA is TGTGCCAGCTCACCACGCGGGGTCGTGAACACTGAAGCTTTCTTT. It is translated as CASSPRGVVNTEAFF. The full variable domain, completed using reference TRBV18 and TRBJ1-1, is NAGVMQNPRHLVRRRGQEARLRCSPMKGHSHVYWYRQLPEEGLKFMVYLQKENIIDESGMPKERFSAEFPKEGPSILRIQQVVRGDSAAYFCASSPRGVVNTEAFFGQGTRLTVV.

This clone occurred many times. V usage is TRBV19 and J usage is TRBJ2-2; D remains ambiguous. CDR3 length: 15 amino acids. Germline V gene lookup returns CDR1 LNHDA and CDR2 SQIVND (reference sequence). Deletions cut 11 bases from V and 0 bases from J, with 16 bases between. The CDR3 DNA sequence: TGTGCCGCCTCCGATGGCAGAGCGAACACCGGGGAGCTGTTTTTT. This sequence encodes CAASDGRANTGELFF.

The rearrangement uses TRBV11-3 and TRBJ2-3; TRBD2 might be the D (5 bases). Trimming removed 2 bases at V and 4 bases at J, with 13 bases between. The CDR3 contains 15 residues. Germline assignment: CDR1 SGHNT and CDR2 YENEEA. The CDR3: CASSLRGPGADTQYF. The CDR3 DNA reads as TGTGCCAGCAGCTTACGAGGGCCCGGAGCAGATACGCAGTATTTT.

This chain joins TRBV10-1 and TRBJ2-7; D possibly uses TRBD1 or TRBD2 (5 bases each). Germline V gene data show CDR1 as WNHNN and CDR2 as SYGVQD (reference sequence). The CDR3 sequence is 19 residues long. Trimming pared 1 base from V and 1 base from J, leaving 23 bases between. The CDR3 bases are TGCGCCAGCAGTGAGTATCTACCTGTGCCGGGGCCAGGTTCCTACGAGCAGTACTTC. Its translation: CASSEYLPVPGPGSYEQYF.

V usage is TRBV7-8 and J usage is TRBJ2-7; D gene uncertain. The CDR3 loop spans 14 amino acids. The germline V and J ends were trimmed by 5 bases and 4 bases, with 15 bases remaining between them. Germline V gene sequence: CDR1 SGHVS, CDR2 FQNEAQ. CDR3 DNA: TGTGCCAGCAGCGTTTGGGTCCATACTTACGAGCAGTACTTC. Translating gives CASSVWVHTYEQYF.

The V call is TRBV2, the J call TRBJ1-4; 8 bases match TRBD1. Germline values: CDR1 SNHLY, CDR2 FYNNEI. The CDR3 covers 14 residues. The junction had 3 bases not matched to a gene; V was cut back by 3 bases and J by 6 bases. In DNA form, the CDR3 reads TGTGCCAGCAGTGACCCAGGGGGCGATGAAAAACTGTTTTTT. This sequence encodes CASSDPGGDEKLFF.

V gene TRBV5-1 combines with J gene TRBJ2-5; the D is unclear. CDR3 length equals 14 residues. Germline V gene lookup returns CDR1 SGHRS and CDR2 YFSETQ. Deletions cut 0 bases from V and 5 bases from J, with 11 bases between. The CDR3 bases are TGCGCCAGCAGCTTGGTTTTTGGGTACGAGACCCAGTACTTC. This encodes CASSLVFGYETQYF.

This chain connects TRBV4-1 to TRBJ2-7, with D perhaps matching TRBD1 (6 bases). Germline-derived CDR1 and CDR2 are MGHRA and YSYEKL. Trimming shortened V by 3 bases and J by 6 bases, and 18 bases separated the two germline ends. This CDR3 has 15 residues. CDR3 DNA: TGCGCCAGCAGCCACCCCGGACAGAGGGGTGGCGAGCAGTACTTC. It is translated as CASSHPGQRGGEQYF.

V usage is TRBV28 and J usage is TRBJ1-3, with D perhaps TRBD1 (6 bases). Looked up from germline, CDR1 is MDHEN and CDR2 is SYDVKM. The V end lost 6 bases, the J end lost 0 bases, and 15 bases lay between the germline ends. CDR3 length: 16 residues. CDR3 coding DNA: TGTGCCAGCAGCAGCCCAGGACAGCTCTCTGGAAACACCATATATTTT. It translates to CASSSPGQLSGNTIYF.

This CDR3 reads CASSRLAGGGDQETQYF. The CDR3 DNA sequence: TGTGCCAGCAGTAGACTAGCGGGAGGGGGGGACCAAGAGACCCAGTACTTC. The chain uses TRBV6-2 or TRBV6-3 and TRBJ2-5; TRBD2 matches 14 bases. V was clipped by 5 bases and J by 0 bases; unmatched bases: 5. This CDR3 contains 17 residues. Germline V lookup: CDR1 MNHEY, CDR2 SVGEGT.

The chain recombines TRBV7-9 with TRBJ2-3; D possibly corresponds to TRBD1 (7 bases). Germline-derived CDR1 and CDR2 are SEHNR and FQNEAQ (reference sequence). V gave up 4 bases and J gave up 6 bases, with 17 bases separating them. The CDR3 has 15 residues. The CDR3 sequence: CASSYTPGGWDTQYF. CDR3 nucleotides: TGTGCCAGCAGCTATACCCCAGGGGGGTGGGATACGCAGTATTTT.

CDR3 amino acids: CASSYPTGLFF. The CDR3, as DNA: TGTGCCAGCAGTTACCCGACGGGACTGTTCTTC. The genes are TRBV6-2 or TRBV6-3 and TRBJ2-1, with a possible D match to TRBD2 (6 bases). The V gene's germline CDR1 is MNHEY and CDR2 SVGEGT. The CDR3 sequence is 11 residues long. V was trimmed by 2 bases and J by 15 bases, leaving 11 bases between them.

The V and J genes are TRBV27 and TRBJ2-5, with D hard to call. This CDR3 region has 14 residues. Germline loops: CDR1 MNHEY, CDR2 SMNVEV (reference sequence). Trimming pared 1 base from V and 6 bases from J, leaving 12 bases between. The CDR3 sequence: CASSLLGYAQTQYF. CDR3 DNA: TGTGCCAGCAGTTTATTGGGCTACGCACAGACCCAGTACTTC.

The J gene is TRBJ2-1, the V gene TRBV6-5; D remains ambiguous. Germline lookup yields CDR1 MNHEY and CDR2 SVGAGI. The CDR3 extends over 15 amino acids. V was clipped by 4 bases and J by 6 bases, with 16 bases between them. This CDR3 is CASSSLGWSLNEQFF. The CDR3 DNA follows: TGTGCCAGCAGTTCTTTAGGTTGGTCGCTCAATGAGCAGTTCTTC.

The rearrangement joins TRBV19 to TRBJ1-4; TRBD1 is a possible D gene (6 bases). V lost 4 bases and J 5 bases, leaving 17 bases between the germline ends. Germline CDR1 reads LNHDA; CDR2 reads SQIVND (reference sequence). The CDR3 length is 16 residues. CDR3 protein: CASSRRPGAENEKLFF. The DNA for the CDR3 is TGTGCCAGTAGTAGGAGGCCAGGGGCCGAAAATGAAAAACTGTTTTTT.

The chain employs TRBV20-1 and TRBJ2-3, with TRBD2 matching over 9 bases. With V trimmed by 3 bases and J by 5 bases, 12 bases remained unmatched. Per the germline V gene, CDR1 is DFQATT and CDR2 is SNEGSKA (reference sequence). The CDR3 is 16 amino acids. CDR3 nucleotides: TGCAGTGCTAGTAGGAGGGGTAGCGGGAGTCAAGATACGCAGTATTTT. This translates into CSASRRGSGSQDTQYF.

This clone showed up just once. CDR3 in amino acids: CASSLEGQGGKLFF. The CDR3 DNA reads as TGCGCCAGCAGCTTGGAGGGACAGGGAGGAAAACTGTTTTTT. The chain couples TRBV5-1 to TRBJ1-4; 9 bases line up with TRBD1. CDR3 size: 14 residues. V shed 0 bases, J shed 10 bases, and the junction held 4 bases outside the gene matches. CDR1 and CDR2 (germline): SGHRS, YFSETQ.

This rearrangement joins TRBV30 to TRBJ2-1; a possible D gene is TRBD2 (6 bases). CDR3 length: 14 residues. CDR1 is GTSNPN, CDR2 SVGIG, per germline (reference sequence). Trimming cost V 4 bases and J 4 bases, with 14 bases left between them. Written as DNA, the CDR3 is TGTGCCTGGACTCGCCGGGACTCGTACAATGAGCAGTTCTTC. Translating it yields CAWTRRDSYNEQFF.

In its sample, this clone was seen once. The chain has TRBV4-3 and TRBJ2-7, with D perhaps TRBD2 (5 bases). CDR1 is LGHNA and CDR2 is YSLEER in the germline V gene. CDR3 length: 13 amino acids. Deletions cut 0 bases from V and 7 bases from J, with 10 bases between. DNA for the CDR3: TGCGCCAGCAGCCAAGAGCTAGCTGGGGAGCAGTACTTC. This translates into CASSQELAGEQYF.

This clone appeared a single time. The rearrangement links TRBV2 to TRBJ2-3; 8 bases align to TRBD2. The CDR3 covers 15 residues. The V gene end was trimmed by 6 bases and the J gene end by 3 bases; junction bases not matched to a gene: 8. Germline V gives CDR1 SNHLY, CDR2 FYNNEI. For the CDR3, the DNA is TGTGCCAGCAGCGATGGCGGCGGGGGGACAGATACGCAGTATTTT. Translating gives CASSDGGGGTDTQYF.